This T cell receptor (beta chain) was observed in a study of blood T cell repertoires in COVID-19. Original processing methods: By means of reference gene primer amplification, nucleated cell counts were estimated. The assay was immunoSEQ multiplex PCR, and TCRdb's table has in-frame clones only and misses some. The V and J calls and the clone size are those of that table, but D and trimming were determined from the DNA. The sample includes roughly 200,000 clones, roughly 77% of them seen just once. CDR1 SQVTM and CDR2 ANQGSEA come from the germline V gene. The CDR3 covers 13 residues. The V end lost 7 bases, the J end lost 7 bases, and 16 bases lay between the germline ends.

The chain employs TRBV29-1 and TRBJ2-2, with a possible D match to TRBD2 (6 bases). Sequenced sample: peripheral blood. The origin of this receptor is a man aged 65 to 79 with active or convalescent COVID-19. This CDR3 reads CSALAYRYGELFF. As DNA, the CDR3 is TGCAGCGCACTAGCTTATAGATACGGGGAGCTGTTTTTT.